The clone carrying this T cell receptor (beta chain) was observed a few times. Its antigen remains unidentified. Losses at the gene ends were 0 bases for V and 1 base for J; bases not matched to a gene: 0. The germline gives CDR1 SGHNT, CDR2 YYREEE (reference sequence). This CDR3 contains 15 residues. This entry comes from a study of shared clonotypes between healthy human individuals. Repertoires were generated with immunoSEQ multiplex PCR, while TCRdb's copy carries only in-frame clones and drops some. This table has 550,000 to 700,000 clones, 73% appearing once. General study findings and limits: Among non-shared clonotypes, generation probabilities were lower than among those shared by all four donors.

This clonotype originated in a woman in her 30s in good health. The V gene is TRBV5-4, the J gene TRBJ2-1, with 8 nucleotides matching TRBD2. The material sequenced was memory CD4+ T cells sorted from blood. Described subset: CD45RA-negative fraction. The CDR3 DNA reads as TGTGCCAGCAGCTTGGCTAGCGGGTCCTACAATGAGCAGTTCTTC. Translated: CASSLASGSYNEQFF.